Below, 26 T cell receptor beta chains from the same sample are listed, as sequenced in a study of PD-1 blockade in classical Hodgkin lymphoma. Assay used: immunoSEQ multiplex PCR; TCRdb lists only in-frame clones, some missing. The table shows roughly 97,000 clones, with roughly 88% occurring only once. All patients relapsed after autologous stem cell transplantation, and brentuximab vedotin exposure varied. The source was peripheral blood mononuclear cells (PBMCs), collected at baseline. These receptors were collected from a human donor with classical Hodgkin lymphoma.

The J gene is TRBJ2-7, the V gene TRBV27; D unclear. The V end was cut by 4 bases, the J end by 4 bases, with 11 bases between. Germline V gene data show CDR1 as MNHEY and CDR2 as SMNVEV (reference sequence). This CDR3 has 13 residues. The CDR3 loop reads CASSSRRFYEQYF. CDR3 sequence (DNA): TGTGCCAGCAGTTCCAGAAGATTTTACGAGCAGTACTTC.

This chain links TRBV5-4 with TRBJ2-1; perhaps TRBD2 as D (6 bases). The germline V gene has CDR1 SGHNT and CDR2 YYREEE (reference sequence). Trimming removed 1 base from V and 6 bases from J, with 17 bases in between. The CDR3 contains 16 residues. CDR3 sequence (DNA): TGTGCCAGCAGCTTGTTTCGTAGCGGAGCCCTCAATGAGCAGTTCTTC. Translated, it gives CASSLFRSGALNEQFF.

The chain employs TRBV30 and TRBJ2-7, with D perhaps TRBD2 (5 bases). V was shortened by 1 base and J by 2 bases, with 9 bases between the two germline ends. The CDR3 is 13 residues long. CDR1 is GTSNPN, CDR2 SVGIG, per germline (reference sequence). The CDR3 DNA reads as TGTGCCTGGAGTGGCAGACTACCCTACGAGCAGTACTTC. Encoded protein: CAWSGRLPYEQYF.

This clone was detected only a few times. The J gene is TRBJ1-5, the V gene TRBV15; 7 bases map to TRBD1. The V gene's germline CDR1 is LNHNV and CDR2 YYDKDF (reference sequence). The CDR3 runs to 16 residues. V lost 1 base and J lost 3; bases outside the gene matches: 6. The CDR3 is CATSRGDSEINQPQHF. In nucleotides, the CDR3 is TGTGCCACCAGCAGAGGGGACAGCGAAATCAATCAGCCCCAGCATTTT.

Only one count was recorded for this clone. The gene calls are TRBV18 and TRBJ2-3; TRBD2 is a possible D gene (5 bases). CDR1 and CDR2 (germline): KGHSH, LQKENI. Trimming left V 2 bases short and J 4 bases short, with 10 bases between. The CDR3 extends over 14 amino acids. CDR3 sequence reads: CASSPEGSADTQYF. The CDR3 nucleotides read TGTGCCAGCTCACCAGAGGGTTCGGCAGATACGCAGTATTTT.

This clone was counted a single time. This sequence joins TRBV19 and TRBJ2-2; D could derive from TRBD1 or TRBD2 (5 bases each). Germline V gene sequence: CDR1 LNHDA, CDR2 SQIVND (reference sequence). The CDR3 runs 14 residues. Between the trimmed V and J ends, which lost 4 bases and 5 bases, there was a span of 11 bases. This CDR3 reads CASSTRGSTGELFF. In DNA form, the CDR3 reads TGTGCCAGTAGTACGAGGGGATCAACCGGGGAGCTGTTTTTT.

This chain's CDR3 is CASSRFSGNTIYF. Written as DNA, the CDR3 is TGTGCCAGTAGTAGATTCTCTGGAAACACCATATATTTT. The V gene is TRBV19, the J gene TRBJ1-3; D gene uncertain. Germline values: CDR1 LNHDA, CDR2 SQIVND (reference sequence). This CDR3 comprises 13 residues. V was pared by 4 bases and J by 0 bases, with 4 bases between.

The chain links TRBV4-2 to TRBJ1-3; D may be TRBD1 (5 bases). CDR1 and CDR2 (germline): LGHNA, YNFKEQ. V was trimmed by 0 bases and J by 3 bases, leaving 21 bases between them. This CDR3 is built from 19 residues. The CDR3 here is CASSQDLGRSRGDGNTIYF. In DNA form, the CDR3 reads TGTGCCAGCAGCCAAGATCTGGGTCGGTCAAGGGGCGATGGAAACACCATATATTTT.

The J gene is TRBJ1-1, the V gene TRBV7-2; 8 positions agree with TRBD1. Trimming cost V 5 bases and J 8 bases; bases outside gene matches: 4. The CDR3 loop spans 12 amino acids. CDR1 and CDR2 (germline): SGHTA, FQGNSA. The CDR3 DNA reads TGTGCCAGCAGCCCCAGGGGGCGCGAAGCTTTCTTT. It yields the protein CASSPRGREAFF.

J is TRBJ2-1 and V is TRBV7-2; D perhaps matches TRBD2 (6 bases). The CDR3 is 12 amino acids. The germline CDR1 and CDR2 sequences are SGHTA and FQGNSA. V gave up 4 bases and J gave up 8 bases, with 9 bases separating them. CDR3 region: CASSSRGYEQFF. The CDR3 bases are TGTGCCAGCAGCTCCCGGGGGTATGAGCAGTTCTTC. Full variable domain (rest looked up from reference TRBV7-2 and TRBJ2-1): GAGVSQSPSNKVTEKGKDVELRCDPISGHTALYWYRQSLGQGLEFLIYFQGNSAPDKSGLPSDRFSAERTGGSVSTLTIQRTQQEDSAVYLCASSSRGYEQFFGPGTRLTVL.

This chain links TRBV10-1 with TRBJ2-2; no clear D. Trimming left V 0 bases short and J 4 bases short, with 9 bases between. The CDR3 sequence is 15 residues long. From germline, CDR1 is WNHNN and CDR2 SYGVQD (reference sequence). The CDR3 nucleotides read TGCGCCAGCAGTGAGTCGGCCGGGTTCACCGGGGAGCTGTTTTTT. Its protein product is CASSESAGFTGELFF.

In its sample, this clone was seen once. This rearrangement joins TRBV23-1 to TRBJ1-1, with TRBD1 as a possible D gene (6 bases). TRBV23-1 is an ORF for which the function is uncertain. The V and J ends lost 3 bases and 2 bases respectively, with 16 bases between them. The CDR3 has 16 amino acids. The CDR3 nucleotides read TGCGCCAGCAGTCAGGTATGGGGGCCCAGTAACACTGAAGCTTTCTTT. Translating gives CASSQVWGPSNTEAFF.

The chain joins TRBV5-5 to TRBJ1-2, with TRBD1 identical over 7 bases. CDR3 length: 16 amino acids. Trimming cost V 5 bases and J 8 bases; bases outside gene matches: 18. Germline V lookup: CDR1 SGHKS, CDR2 YYEKEE (reference sequence). CDR3 in amino acids: CASRATGQIGSGGYTF. CDR3 nucleotide sequence: TGTGCCAGCAGGGCTACGGGACAGATCGGTTCGGGCGGCTACACCTTC.

The chain employs TRBV12-5 and TRBJ1-1; 7 nucleotides align to TRBD1. The CDR3 spans 16 residues. J lost 0 bases, V lost 0 bases, and 4 bases had no gene match. The germline V gene encodes CDR1 LGHNT and CDR2 FRNRAP. CDR3 sequence reads: CASGLVQGPMNTEAFF. In nucleotides, the CDR3 is TGTGCTAGTGGTTTGGTACAGGGGCCCATGAACACTGAAGCTTTCTTT.

V and J are TRBV6-5 and TRBJ1-1; D remains ambiguous. The CDR3 consists of 16 residues. CDR1 and CDR2 (germline): MNHEY, SVGAGI. The V and J ends lost 2 bases and 4 bases respectively, with 17 bases between them. CDR3 sequence: CASSYAGSIRITEAFF. The CDR3 DNA follows: TGTGCCAGCAGTTACGCCGGGTCCATAAGGATCACTGAAGCTTTCTTT.

This rearrangement joins TRBV9 to TRBJ2-1; the D gene is possibly TRBD2 (7 bases). The CDR3 is 16 amino acids. The V end lost 5 bases, the J end lost 1 base, and 16 bases lay between the germline ends. The V gene's germline CDR1 is SGDLS and CDR2 YYNGEE. Here the CDR3 DNA reads TGTGCCAGCAGGAAAGGGGGAGCGGGGTCCTACAATGAGCAGTTCTTC. Its protein is CASRKGGAGSYNEQFF.

The sample holds a few counts of this clone. The CDR3 region is CASSQLTGLRAFF. CDR3 nucleotide sequence: TGTGCCAGCAGCCAACTTACAGGGTTACGAGCTTTCTTT. The gene calls are TRBV5-8 and TRBJ1-1; TRBD1 might be the D (6 bases). The CDR3 is 13 amino acids. The ends were cut back, 4 bases at V and 10 bases at J, with 17 bases in the middle. The germline V gene encodes CDR1 SGHTS and CDR2 YDEGEE.

This chain links TRBV19 with TRBJ2-5; D gene ambiguous. V was pared by 7 bases and J by 5 bases, with 14 bases between. This CDR3 contains 13 residues. In germline, CDR1 is LNHDA, CDR2 SQIVND (reference sequence). The CDR3 is CASKVVGSETQYF. The CDR3 nucleotides read TGTGCCAGTAAGGTGGTGGGATCGGAGACCCAGTACTTC.

V and J are TRBV5-1 and TRBJ2-5; D assignment may be TRBD1 or TRBD2 (5 bases each). The CDR3 is made up of 14 amino acids. Trimming took 4 bases from V and 2 from J, leaving 12 bases between them. Looked up from germline, CDR1 is SGHRS and CDR2 is YFSETQ. The CDR3 bases are TGCGCCAGCAGCACGGGACGGGGACAAGAGACCCAGTACTTC. Its translation: CASSTGRGQETQYF.

The chain is built from TRBV5-4 and TRBJ2-3; weak D call: TRBD1 (5 bases). Per the germline V gene, CDR1 is SGHNT and CDR2 is YYREEE (reference sequence). V lost 0 bases and J 1 base, leaving 9 bases between the germline ends. The CDR3 runs to 15 residues. DNA of the CDR3: TGTGCCAGCAGCTTGGAAGGGGATGGCACAGATACGCAGTATTTT. As protein: CASSLEGDGTDTQYF. Variable domain in full (rest from reference TRBV5-4 and TRBJ2-3): ETGVTQSPTHLIKTRGQQVTLRCSSQSGHNTVSWYQQALGQGPQFIFQYYREEENGRGNFPPRFSGLQFPNYSSELNVNALELDDSALYLCASSLEGDGTDTQYFGPGTRLTVL.

The chain employs TRBV2 and TRBJ2-3; D gene uncertain. Trimming pared 2 bases from V and 1 base from J, leaving 4 bases between. The CDR3 contains 13 residues. Germline loops: CDR1 SNHLY, CDR2 FYNNEI. The DNA for the CDR3 is TGTGCCAGCAGTGAACTCCGCACAGATACGCAGTATTTT. It is translated as CASSELRTDTQYF.

The chain links TRBV5-4 to TRBJ2-4; D is undetermined. CDR1 SGHNT and CDR2 YYREEE come from the germline V gene (reference sequence). The CDR3 loop spans 12 amino acids. Between the trimmed V and J ends, which lost 3 bases and 5 bases, there was a span of 6 bases. The CDR3 protein is CASSYNENIQYF. CDR3 in DNA: TGTGCCAGCAGCTATAATGAAAACATTCAGTACTTC. Based on the CDR3 plus reference TRBV5-4 and TRBJ2-4, the full variable domain is ETGVTQSPTHLIKTRGQQVTLRCSSQSGHNTVSWYQQALGQGPQFIFQYYREEENGRGNFPPRFSGLQFPNYSSELNVNALELDDSALYLCASSYNENIQYFGAGTRLSVL.

The chain employs TRBV5-1 and TRBJ2-7, with 7 bases aligning to TRBD2. This CDR3 has 15 residues. CDR1 and CDR2 from the germline V gene are SGHRS and YFSETQ. Trimming removed 6 bases from V and 0 bases from J; junction bases left unmatched: 9. For the CDR3, the DNA is TGCGCCAGCACCCGAGACGGCGGGAGCTCCTACGAGCAGTACTTC. Amino acid sequence: CASTRDGGSSYEQYF.

Comments on this clone: This sample includes further DNA sequences coding for the same CDR3. Here the CDR3 DNA reads TGTGCCAGCAGTGAGAGGGCACCTAACTATGGCTACACCTTC. It translates to CASSERAPNYGYTF. The V call is TRBV6-1, the J call TRBJ1-2; the D is unclear. Trimming left V 3 bases short and J 0 bases short, with 8 bases between. Germline V gene data show CDR1 as MNHNS and CDR2 as SASEGT. The CDR3 runs to 14 residues.

The gene calls are TRBV29-1 and TRBJ1-2; D is unclear. The V gene's germline CDR1 is SQVTM and CDR2 ANQGSEA. V was clipped by 7 bases and J by 8 bases, with 26 bases between them. The CDR3 is made up of 15 amino acids. The CDR3 coding sequence is TGCAGCGCCACCCCGAGGACCAGCCCTCTCGACGGCTACACCTTC. This gives the protein CSATPRTSPLDGYTF.

V and J are TRBV10-3 and TRBJ2-3, with 7 nucleotides matching TRBD2. The CDR3 is 13 amino acids. Unmatched junction bases numbered 2, after V lost 2 bases and J lost 6 bases. Germline-derived CDR1 and CDR2 are ENHRY and SYGVKD. The CDR3 protein is CAISEASGDTQYF. The CDR3 DNA is TGTGCCATCAGTGAGGCTAGCGGCGATACGCAGTATTTT.